This T cell receptor beta chain comes out of a study of T cell responses to AZD1222 COVID-19 vaccine. Whole-study results and caveats: Across the whole spike, CD4 TCRs peaked at regions 160-218 and 743-854.

The CDR3 extends over 14 amino acids. The germline V gene encodes CDR1 MNHEY and CDR2 SMNVEV (reference sequence). Deletions cut 3 bases from V and 5 bases from J, with 11 bases between. Here immunoSEQ multiplex PCR was the method, and the copy in TCRdb shows in-frame clones only, minus some. This sample has 100,000 to 150,000 clones, with under 95% found just once. A word on this clone: Its antigen is not identified.

The chain has TRBV27 and TRBJ1-5; no clear D. The source of this sequence is an adult who received the AZD1222 COVID-19 vaccine. Sequences were derived from peripheral blood, sampled 28 days after the second AZD1222 dose. For the CDR3, the DNA is TGTGCCAGCAGTTTCTCCCCCGTGTATCAGCCCCAGCATTTT. Its protein is CASSFSPVYQPQHF.